This T cell receptor beta chain came from a study of metastatic and nonmetastatic thyroid tumors. There are many counts of this clone. Patients were all untreated before their thyroid surgery. Using MiXCR, TCRdb reanalyzed the PCR reads. The sample includes about 27,000 clones, approximately 13% of them seen just once. Sequenced input: blood. This TCR was sampled from a female donor with papillary thyroid cancer or a benign thyroid nodule (not recorded which). Some clones in this sample may be carry-over from other donors' samples.

CDR3 nucleotides: TGCAGTGCTATAGATCATGCGGGAGGGTCCTACAATGAGCAGTTCTTC. Its translation: CSAIDHAGGSYNEQFF. This chain connects TRBV20-1 to TRBJ2-1; the match to TRBD2 covers 9 bases. From germline, CDR1 is DFQATT and CDR2 SNEGSKA (reference sequence). Losses at the gene ends were 4 bases for V and 1 base for J; bases not matched to a gene: 8. CDR3 length equals 16 residues.